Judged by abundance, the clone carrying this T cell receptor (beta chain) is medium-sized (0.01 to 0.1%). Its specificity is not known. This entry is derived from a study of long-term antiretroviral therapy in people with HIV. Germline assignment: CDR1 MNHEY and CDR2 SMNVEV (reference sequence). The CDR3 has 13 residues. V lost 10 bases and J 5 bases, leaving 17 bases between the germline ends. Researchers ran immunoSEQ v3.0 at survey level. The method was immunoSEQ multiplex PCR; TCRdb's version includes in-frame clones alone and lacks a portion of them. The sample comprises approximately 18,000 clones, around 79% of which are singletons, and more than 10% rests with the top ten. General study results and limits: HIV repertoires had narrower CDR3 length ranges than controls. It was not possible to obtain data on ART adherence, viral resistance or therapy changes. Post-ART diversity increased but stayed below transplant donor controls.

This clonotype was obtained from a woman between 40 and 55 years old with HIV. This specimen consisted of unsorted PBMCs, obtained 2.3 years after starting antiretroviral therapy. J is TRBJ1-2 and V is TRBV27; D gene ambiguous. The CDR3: CATFSLSGYGYTF. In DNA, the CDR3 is TGTGCCACCTTCAGCCTTTCGGGGTATGGCTACACCTTC.